A selection of T cell receptor beta chains follows, all from one sample in a study of blood T cell repertoires in COVID-19. The table came from immunoSEQ multiplex PCR; TCRdb's copy has only in-frame clones and leaves some out. The sample carries a few hundred thousand clones, 70% to 90% recorded once. Sample: PBMCs or T cells enriched from blood (not recorded which). These receptors all stem from a woman in her sixties in a cohort exposed to, infected with or recovered from COVID-19 (not recorded which). Both conserved end residues are part of each CDR3. The order of the fields is J gene, clone size, D gene, V gene, CDR3 protein, CDR3 DNA. D genes are given only for firm matches. Some rows have no size entry. The others give once, few or many, or a class for an expanded clone.

J gene: TRBJ2-5
clone size: -
D gene: TRBD2
V gene: TRBV28
CDR3 protein: CASSSGTSDGTQYF
CDR3 DNA: TGTGCCAGCAGTTCGGGGACTAGCGATGGGACCCAGTACTTC

J gene: TRBJ1-1
clone size: -
D gene: -
V gene: TRBV12-3/TRBV12-4
CDR3 protein: CASSLAQGLEAFF
CDR3 DNA: TGTGCCAGCAGTTTAGCGCAAGGACTTGAAGCTTTCTTT

J gene: TRBJ2-1
clone size: few
D gene: -
V gene: TRBV6-5
CDR3 protein: CASSRLGNEQFF
CDR3 DNA: TGTGCCAGCAGCCGACTTGGGAATGAGCAGTTCTTC

J gene: TRBJ2-5
clone size: -
D gene: -
V gene: TRBV7-3
CDR3 protein: CASSLLRGETQYF
CDR3 DNA: TGTGCCAGCAGCTTACTACGAGGGGAGACCCAGTACTTC

J gene: TRBJ2-7
clone size: -
D gene: TRBD2
V gene: TRBV5-1
CDR3 protein: CASSFHSGSPYEQYF
CDR3 DNA: TGCGCCAGCAGCTTTCATAGCGGGAGCCCCTACGAGCAGTACTTC

J gene: TRBJ2-7
clone size: once
D gene: TRBD1
V gene: TRBV9
CDR3 protein: CASSPHQGQGYEQYF
CDR3 DNA: TGTGCCAGCAGCCCTCACCAGGGACAGGGCTACGAGCAGTACTTC

J gene: TRBJ2-1
clone size: -
D gene: TRBD2
V gene: TRBV11-2
CDR3 protein: CASSPLAGALRANEQFF
CDR3 DNA: TGTGCCAGCAGCCCACTAGCGGGAGCTTTAAGGGCTAATGAGCAGTTCTTC

J gene: TRBJ2-1
clone size: -
D gene: -
V gene: TRBV5-1
CDR3 protein: CASSLVSGRSYNEQFF
CDR3 DNA: TGCGCCAGCAGCTTGGTTAGCGGACGGTCCTACAATGAGCAGTTCTTC

J gene: TRBJ2-3
clone size: -
D gene: -
V gene: TRBV6-5
CDR3 protein: CASSYSTASTDTQYF
CDR3 DNA: TGTGCCAGCAGTTACTCGACAGCGAGCACAGATACGCAGTATTTT

J gene: TRBJ1-4
clone size: -
D gene: -
V gene: TRBV25-1
CDR3 protein: CASSERQGRNEKLFF
CDR3 DNA: TGTGCCAGCAGTGAACGTCAGGGCCGTAATGAAAAACTGTTTTTT

J gene: TRBJ2-7
clone size: -
D gene: TRBD2
V gene: TRBV11-2
CDR3 protein: CASSPLAGAGYEQYF
CDR3 DNA: TGTGCCAGCAGCCCCCTAGCGGGAGCCGGCTACGAGCAGTACTTC

J gene: TRBJ1-2
clone size: -
D gene: -
V gene: TRBV19
CDR3 protein: CASSFLDRFYGYTF
CDR3 DNA: TGTGCCAGTAGCTTTTTAGACAGGTTCTATGGCTACACCTTC

J gene: TRBJ1-1
clone size: -
D gene: -
V gene: TRBV27
CDR3 protein: CASSLYRGTEAFF
CDR3 DNA: TGTGCCAGCAGTTTATACCGGGGAACTGAAGCTTTCTTT

J gene: TRBJ2-5
clone size: -
D gene: TRBD1
V gene: TRBV18
CDR3 protein: CASSPRGQQETQYF
CDR3 DNA: TGTGCCAGCTCACCGAGGGGACAGCAAGAGACCCAGTACTTC

J gene: TRBJ2-5
clone size: -
D gene: TRBD1
V gene: TRBV30
CDR3 protein: CAWSGGQGGETQYF
CDR3 DNA: TGTGCCTGGAGTGGGGGACAGGGGGGAGAGACCCAGTACTTC

J gene: TRBJ2-7
clone size: -
D gene: -
V gene: TRBV20-1
CDR3 protein: CSASQLRGEQYF
CDR3 DNA: TGCAGTGCTAGTCAATTGCGAGGGGAGCAGTACTTC

J gene: TRBJ1-1
clone size: -
D gene: -
V gene: TRBV3-1/TRBV3-2
CDR3 protein: CASSPGAGGAGTEAFF
CDR3 DNA: TGTGCCAGCAGCCCAGGAGCCGGGGGGGCTGGGACTGAAGCTTTCTTT

J gene: TRBJ2-7
clone size: once
D gene: TRBD1
V gene: TRBV7-8
CDR3 protein: CASSPRDSSYEQYF
CDR3 DNA: TGTGCCAGCAGCCCCCGGGACAGCTCCTACGAGCAGTACTTC

J gene: TRBJ2-1
clone size: -
D gene: TRBD2
V gene: TRBV10-1
CDR3 protein: CASSPSGRAYNEQFF
CDR3 DNA: TGCGCCAGCAGTCCCAGCGGGAGGGCCTACAATGAGCAGTTCTTC

J gene: TRBJ1-4
clone size: -
D gene: -
V gene: TRBV24-1
CDR3 protein: CATSDSSGRATNEKLFF
CDR3 DNA: TGTGCCACCAGTGATTCTAGCGGAAGGGCAACTAATGAAAAACTGTTTTTT

J gene: TRBJ2-2
clone size: -
D gene: TRBD1
V gene: TRBV7-2
CDR3 protein: CASSYGPGGTGELFF
CDR3 DNA: TGTGCCAGCAGCTACGGTCCAGGGGGCACCGGGGAGCTGTTTTTT

J gene: TRBJ2-7
clone size: -
D gene: -
V gene: TRBV7-2
CDR3 protein: CASSPAYEQYF
CDR3 DNA: TGTGCCAGCAGCCCGGCCTACGAGCAGTACTTC

J gene: TRBJ2-4
clone size: once
D gene: -
V gene: TRBV30
CDR3 protein: CAWSDPGNFDF
CDR3 DNA: TGTGCCTGGAGCGATCCGGGAAACTTCGACTTC